This T cell receptor (beta chain) was captured in a study of cytomegalovirus exposure and HLA in healthy donors. A word on this clone: Its antigen is unidentified.

General study results and limits: Indistinguishable V segments such as TRBV6-2 and TRBV6-3 were excluded.

The CDR3 loop spans 13 amino acids. Germline-derived CDR1 and CDR2 are MNHEY and SMNVEV (reference sequence). V was cut by 6 bases and J by 5 bases, with 13 bases left in between. 60 Vbeta and 13 Jbeta primers were used in PCR. Method: immunoSEQ multiplex PCR; TCRdb's copy keeps in-frame clones and lacks some. Altogether 97,000 or so clones are present, roughly 70% being singletons, with the ten largest covering under 2.5%. The sample was PBMCs. This TCR was sampled from a middle-aged man in good health and CMV-seronegative. This sequence joins TRBV27 and TRBJ2-5; the D gene is possibly TRBD2 (6 bases). The CDR3 DNA reads TGTGCCAGCAGCGGGACTTTGGGCGAGACCCAGTACTTC. Translated: CASSGTLGETQYF.